What follows are 3 T cell receptor beta chains derived from one specimen sequenced in a study of metastatic and nonmetastatic thyroid tumors. TCRdb re-called the PCR reads via MiXCR. The data show 30,000 to 35,000 clones, around 15% seen once. Thyroid surgery had not been preceded by any treatment in any patient. The sequenced sample was blood. These receptors came from a female donor with papillary thyroid cancer or a benign thyroid nodule (not recorded which). Some clones in this sample may be carry-over from other donors' samples.

This clone was counted many times. The rearrangement joins TRBV4-1 to TRBJ1-1, with a weak D call TRBD1 (5 bases). The CDR3 loop spans 15 amino acids. The germline V gene has CDR1 MGHRA and CDR2 YSYEKL. Between the trimmed V and J ends, which lost 4 bases and 1 base, there was a span of 13 bases. The CDR3 reads CASSPSGQKNTEAFF. DNA for the CDR3: TGCGCCAGCAGCCCTTCAGGACAAAAGAACACTGAAGCTTTCTTT.

This clone was counted at least ten times. The chain employs TRBV7-2 and TRBJ2-5; D call uncertain. The germline V gene encodes CDR1 SGHTA and CDR2 FQGNSA. This CDR3 is 15 amino acids long. Trimming removed 1 base at V and 3 bases at J, with 12 bases between. In DNA, the CDR3 is TGTGCCAGCAGCTTAGGGAAATTCTGGGAAGAGACCCAGTACTTC. Its translation is CASSLGKFWEETQYF.

By frequency in the sample, this clone is medium-sized (0.01 to 0.1%). V is TRBV20-1 and J is TRBJ1-5, with 8 bases fitting TRBD1. The CDR3 length is 14 residues. After removal of 6 bases from V and 5 bases from J, the junction contained 9 bases not matched to a gene. Germline CDR1 DFQATT, CDR2 SNEGSKA (reference sequence). The CDR3 DNA is TGCAGTGCGGCGGGCAGGGGGCGCGATCAGCCCCAGCATTTT. Translation gives CSAAGRGRDQPQHF.